These T cell receptor beta chains were read from a single sample in a study of blood T cell repertoires in COVID-19. Here immunoSEQ multiplex PCR was the method, and the copy in TCRdb shows in-frame clones only, minus some. The sample includes some 430,000 clones, about 90% seen only once; the top ten take 0.6%. Sequenced sample: PBMCs or T cells enriched from blood (not recorded which). These receptors were obtained from a man between 18 and 35 years old who had recovered from COVID-19. Both conserved end residues are part of each CDR3. A D gene is named only where the DNA matches it firmly. Clone size is stated in some rows and not others, as once, few, many or a class when expanded.

TRBV7-8	TRBJ1-2	-	13	-	CASSLGPDYGYTF	TGTGCCAGCAGCTTAGGCCCGGACTATGGCTACACCTTC
TRBV6-5	TRBJ1-5	-	13	-	CASRPDAEGPQHF	TGTGCCAGCAGGCCTGACGCCGAGGGGCCCCAGCATTTT
TRBV4-1	TRBJ1-3	TRBD1	16	-	CASSQDQGVGGNTIYF	TGCGCCAGCAGCCAAGATCAGGGGGTTGGAGGAAACACCATATATTTT
TRBV5-1	TRBJ2-1	-	15	-	CASSLYPSSYNEQFF	TGCGCCAGCAGCTTGTATCCTAGCTCCTACAATGAGCAGTTCTTC
TRBV28	TRBJ1-4	-	16	-	CASGRISPGSNEKLFF	TGTGCCAGCGGCCGAATATCCCCGGGTTCTAATGAAAAACTGTTTTTT
TRBV27	TRBJ1-1	-	13	few	CASSTRAHAEAFF	TGTGCCAGCAGTACCAGGGCGCACGCTGAAGCTTTCTTT
TRBV5-1	TRBJ1-1	TRBD1	14	-	CVSSVYRGNTEAFF	TGCGTCAGCAGCGTATACAGGGGTAACACTGAAGCTTTCTTT
TRBV11-2	TRBJ1-2	-	15	-	CASSLEPSGGNGYTF	TGTGCCAGCAGCCTCGAACCATCGGGGGGCAATGGCTACACCTTC
TRBV14	TRBJ1-2	TRBD1	14	-	CASSQWDRYYGYTF	TGTGCCAGCAGCCAATGGGACAGGTACTATGGCTACACCTTC
TRBV11-2	TRBJ2-3	-	14	-	CASSPGLEAHTQYF	TGTGCCAGCAGCCCTGGGCTGGAGGCCCATACGCAGTATTTT
TRBV7-8	TRBJ1-2	TRBD1	14	-	CASSLLGTGRGYTF	TGTGCCAGCAGCCTCTTAGGGACAGGGCGCGGCTACACCTTC
TRBV5-1	TRBJ1-2	-	14	-	CASSLRETNYGYTF	TGCGCCAGCAGCTTGCGGGAGACTAACTATGGCTACACCTTC
TRBV5-1	TRBJ2-5	TRBD2	15	-	CASSSSGGARETQYF	TGCGCCAGCAGCTCTAGCGGGGGGGCCAGGGAGACCCAGTACTTC
TRBV6-5	TRBJ1-2	-	13	-	CASSTGTTYGYTF	TGTGCCAGCAGTACCGGGACAACCTATGGCTACACCTTC
TRBV5-1	TRBJ2-1	TRBD1	21	-	CASSLIDHAVAGTGGDNEQFF	TGCGCCAGCAGCTTGATAGACCACGCCGTCGCCGGGACAGGGGGGGACAATGAGCAGTTCTTC
TRBV7-9	TRBJ2-3	TRBD2	15	-	CASSFSSGSTDTQYF	TGTGCCAGCAGCTTCTCTAGCGGGAGTACAGATACGCAGTATTTT
TRBV27	TRBJ1-6	TRBD1	15	-	CASSLSWTGNSPLHF	TGTGCCAGCAGTTTATCATGGACAGGGAATTCACCCCTCCACTTT
TRBV12-5	TRBJ1-5	-	15	once	CASGPDRTSNQPQHF	TGTGCTAGTGGTCCGGACAGAACTAGCAATCAGCCCCAGCATTTT
TRBV9	TRBJ1-5	TRBD1	15	-	CASTRGAGGNQPQHF	TGTGCCAGCACCAGGGGGGCAGGGGGAAATCAGCCCCAGCATTTT
TRBV3-1/TRBV3-2	TRBJ2-7	TRBD1	15	-	CASSQGGQGVYEQYF	TGTGCCAGCAGCCAAGGAGGGCAGGGGGTTTACGAGCAGTACTTC
TRBV18	TRBJ1-2	-	11	-	CASSPGEGYTF	TGTGCCAGCTCACCAGGGGAGGGCTACACCTTC
TRBV19	TRBJ1-4	-	14	-	CASSPSGVREKLFF	TGTGCCAGTAGTCCCTCGGGGGTTCGTGAAAAACTGTTTTTT
TRBV27	TRBJ1-1	TRBD1	15	-	CASRPTGGPMTEAFF	TGTGCCAGCAGGCCGACAGGGGGGCCGATGACTGAAGCTTTCTTT
TRBV18	TRBJ1-3	-	14	-	CASSPPSAGNTIYF	TGTGCCAGCTCACCACCGAGCGCTGGAAACACCATATATTTT
TRBV4-1	TRBJ1-2	-	15	-	CASSQDGGAAYGYTF	TGCGCCAGCAGCCAAGATGGGGGGGCGGCCTATGGCTACACCTTC
TRBV7-8	TRBJ1-5	-	15	-	CASSLRENSNQPQHF	TGTGCCAGCAGCTTAAGGGAGAATAGCAATCAGCCCCAGCATTTT
TRBV10-3	TRBJ1-2	-	17	-	CAIRIRGHEQTNYGYTF	TGTGCCATCAGGATCCGAGGGCATGAACAAACTAACTATGGCTACACCTTC
TRBV7-8	TRBJ2-3	-	15	-	CASSLEGDGADTQYF	TGTGCCAGCAGCTTAGAGGGGGACGGGGCAGATACGCAGTATTTT
TRBV3-1/TRBV3-2	TRBJ1-3	TRBD1	17	-	CASSQGGQGNSGNTIYF	TGTGCCAGCAGCCAAGGCGGACAGGGTAATTCGGGAAACACCATATATTTT
TRBV5-1	TRBJ2-3	TRBD2	18	-	CASSFGTSGDTSTDTQYF	TGCGCCAGCAGCTTCGGGACTAGCGGTGATACTAGCACAGATACGCAGTATTTT
TRBV29-1	TRBJ2-2	TRBD2	15	few	CSIISGRGDTGELFF	TGCAGCATAATAAGCGGGAGGGGGGACACCGGGGAGCTGTTTTTT
TRBV6-5	TRBJ2-7	-	14	-	CASKEETRTYEQYF	TGTGCCAGCAAAGAAGAGACTAGGACCTACGAGCAGTACTTC
TRBV7-6	TRBJ2-3	-	16	few	CASNLATNGPIDTQYF	TGTGCCAGCAATCTAGCCACCAACGGACCTATTGATACGCAGTATTTT
TRBV9	TRBJ2-2	-	14	-	CASSGRPNTGELFF	TGTGCCAGCAGCGGGAGGCCCAACACCGGGGAGCTGTTTTTT
TRBV7-9	TRBJ1-4	-	15	-	CASSLYRQPNEKLFF	TGTGCCAGCAGCTTATATAGACAGCCTAATGAAAAACTGTTTTTT
TRBV12-5	TRBJ1-1	TRBD1	16	-	CASADPKGTGKTEAFF	TGTGCTAGTGCCGACCCTAAGGGGACAGGGAAAACTGAAGCTTTCTTT
TRBV28	TRBJ1-5	-	15	-	CASSPNRVSNQPQHF	TGTGCCAGCAGTCCTAACAGGGTTAGCAATCAGCCCCAGCATTTT
TRBV2	TRBJ2-1	TRBD1	13	-	CASSRTGGDEQFF	TGTGCCAGCAGTCGGACAGGGGGGGATGAGCAGTTCTTC
TRBV27	TRBJ1-1	-	14	few	CASSSAGAPAEAFF	TGTGCCAGCAGTTCGGCGGGGGCGCCGGCTGAAGCTTTCTTT
TRBV7-9	TRBJ1-3	-	14	-	CASSSGISGNTIYF	TGTGCCAGCAGCTCAGGGATCTCTGGAAACACCATATATTTT
TRBV4-2	TRBJ2-4	TRBD2	15	-	CASSLGLAGYGIQYF	TGTGCCAGCAGCCTGGGACTAGCGGGTTATGGCATTCAGTACTTC
TRBV2	TRBJ2-1	-	12	-	CASSPRGTWGFF	TGTGCCAGCAGTCCAAGGGGGACCTGGGGGTTCTTC
TRBV9	TRBJ2-1	TRBD1	14	-	CASSALQGAREQFF	TGTGCCAGCAGCGCCCTACAGGGGGCTCGTGAGCAGTTCTTC
TRBV29-1	TRBJ2-7	TRBD2	13	-	CSVWGGSSYEQYF	TGCAGCGTTTGGGGGGGTAGCTCCTACGAGCAGTACTTC
TRBV24-1	TRBJ2-1	TRBD2	17	-	CATSDQPGLAGGNEQFF	TGTGCCACCAGTGATCAACCGGGACTAGCGGGAGGTAATGAGCAGTTCTTC
TRBV19	TRBJ1-2	-	14	-	CASSPRGDLGGYTF	TGTGCCAGTAGTCCTCGGGGTGACTTGGGGGGCTACACCTTC
TRBV11-2	TRBJ2-1	TRBD2	16	few	CASSAQTSGMYNEQFF	TGTGCCAGCAGCGCCCAGACTAGCGGGATGTACAATGAGCAGTTCTTC
TRBV2	TRBJ1-1	-	13	-	CASKPGMNTEAFF	TGTGCCTCCAAGCCGGGAATGAACACTGAAGCTTTCTTT
TRBV10-3	TRBJ2-7	TRBD1	13	-	CAASGTGTYEQYF	TGTGCCGCCTCCGGGACAGGAACCTACGAGCAGTACTTC